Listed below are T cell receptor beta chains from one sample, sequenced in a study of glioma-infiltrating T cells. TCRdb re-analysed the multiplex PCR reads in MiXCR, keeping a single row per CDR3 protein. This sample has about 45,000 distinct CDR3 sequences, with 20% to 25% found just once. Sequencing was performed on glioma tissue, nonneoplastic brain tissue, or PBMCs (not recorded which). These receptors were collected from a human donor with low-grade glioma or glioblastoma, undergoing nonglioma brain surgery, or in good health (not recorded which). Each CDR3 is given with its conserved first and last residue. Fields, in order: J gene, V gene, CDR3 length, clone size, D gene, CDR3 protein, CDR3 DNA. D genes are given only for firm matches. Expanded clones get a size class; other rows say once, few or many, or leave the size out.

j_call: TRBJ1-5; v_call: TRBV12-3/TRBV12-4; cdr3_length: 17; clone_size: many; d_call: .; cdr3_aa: CASREKGRGTRNQPQHF; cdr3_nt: TGTGCCAGCAGGGAAAAGGGGAGGGGAACGCGCAATCAGCCCCAGCATTTT
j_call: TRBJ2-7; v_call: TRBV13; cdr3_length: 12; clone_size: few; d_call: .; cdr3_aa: CASSSWGYEQYF; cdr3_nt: TGTGCCAGCAGCTCGTGGGGCTACGAGCAGTACTTC
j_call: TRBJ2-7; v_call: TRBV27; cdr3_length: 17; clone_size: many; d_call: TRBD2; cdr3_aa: CASSFRAGGTSANEQYF; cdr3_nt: TGTGCCAGCAGTTTTAGGGCGGGAGGGACTAGCGCCAACGAGCAGTACTTC
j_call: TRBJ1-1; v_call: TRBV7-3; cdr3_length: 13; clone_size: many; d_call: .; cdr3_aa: CASSSQGSTEAFF; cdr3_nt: TGTGCCAGCAGCTCCCAAGGAAGCACTGAAGCTTTCTTT
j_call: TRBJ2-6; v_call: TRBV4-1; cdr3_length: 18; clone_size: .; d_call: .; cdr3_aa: CASGRSGTAGSGANVLTF; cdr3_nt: TGCGCCAGCGGCCGCTCCGGGACAGCGGGATCTGGGGCCAACGTCCTGACTTTC
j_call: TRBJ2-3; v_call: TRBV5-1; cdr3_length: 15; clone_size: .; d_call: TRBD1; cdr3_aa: CASSLQGAPVDTQYF; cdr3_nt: TGCGCCAGCAGCTTACAGGGGGCGCCGGTAGATACGCAGTATTTT
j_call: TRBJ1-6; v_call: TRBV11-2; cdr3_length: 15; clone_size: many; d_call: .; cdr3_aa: CASSDGRIWNSPLHF; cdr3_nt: TGTGCCAGCAGCGACGGACGGATTTGGAATTCACCCCTCCACTTT
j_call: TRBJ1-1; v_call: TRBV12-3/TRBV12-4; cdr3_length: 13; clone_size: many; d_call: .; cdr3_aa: CASSLDGRTEAFF; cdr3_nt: TGTGCCAGCAGCTTAGATGGGAGGACTGAAGCTTTCTTT
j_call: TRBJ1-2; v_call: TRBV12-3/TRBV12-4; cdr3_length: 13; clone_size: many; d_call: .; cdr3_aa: CASSLDRENGYTF; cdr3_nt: TGTGCCAGCAGTTTAGACAGGGAAAATGGCTACACCTTC
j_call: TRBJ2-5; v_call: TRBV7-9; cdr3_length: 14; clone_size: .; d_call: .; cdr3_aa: CASSLAGPGETQYF; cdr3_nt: TGTGCCAGCAGCTTAGCTGGTCCCGGAGAGACCCAGTACTTC
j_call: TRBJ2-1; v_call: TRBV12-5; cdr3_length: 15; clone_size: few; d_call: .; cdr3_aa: CASGLPLHSYNEQFF; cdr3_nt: TGTGCTAGTGGTTTGCCCCTTCACTCCTACAATGAGCAGTTCTTC
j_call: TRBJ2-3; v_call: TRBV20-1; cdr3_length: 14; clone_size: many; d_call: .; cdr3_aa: CSARDSPPGDTQYF; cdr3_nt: TGCAGTGCTAGAGATAGCCCCCCCGGGGATACGCAGTATTTT
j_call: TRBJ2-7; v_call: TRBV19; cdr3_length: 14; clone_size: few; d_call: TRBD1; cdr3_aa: CASSIDGTVYEQYF; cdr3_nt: TGTGCCAGTAGTATAGACGGGACAGTCTACGAGCAGTACTTC
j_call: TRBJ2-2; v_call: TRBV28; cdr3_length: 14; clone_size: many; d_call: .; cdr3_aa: CASSNVAGTGELFF; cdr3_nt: TGTGCCAGCAGCAATGTTGCGGGCACCGGGGAGCTGTTTTTT
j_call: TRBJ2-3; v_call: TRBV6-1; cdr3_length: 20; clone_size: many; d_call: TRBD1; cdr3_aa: CASSSPYIRPGQGATDTQYF; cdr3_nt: TGTGCCAGCAGTTCACCTTACATTCGACCGGGACAGGGGGCAACAGATACGCAGTATTTT
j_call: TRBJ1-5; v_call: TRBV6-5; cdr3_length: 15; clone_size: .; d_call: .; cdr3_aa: CASSYSASSNQPQDF; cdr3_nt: TGTGCCAGCAGTTACTCGGCGAGTAGCAACCAGCCCCAGGATTTT
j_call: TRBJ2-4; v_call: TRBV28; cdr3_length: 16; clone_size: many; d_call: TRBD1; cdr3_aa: CASSRPGQGLQNIQYF; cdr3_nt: TGTGCCAGCAGTCGTCCGGGACAGGGACTCCAAAACATTCAGTACTTC
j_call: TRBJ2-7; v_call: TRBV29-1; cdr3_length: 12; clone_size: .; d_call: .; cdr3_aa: CSVGDRDARQYF; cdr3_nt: TGCAGCGTTGGAGATCGGGACGCCAGGCAGTACTTC
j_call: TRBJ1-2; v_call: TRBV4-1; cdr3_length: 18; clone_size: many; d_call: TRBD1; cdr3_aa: CASSQAGTGVGGNYGYTF; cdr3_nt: TGCGCCAGCAGCCAAGCCGGGACAGGGGTGGGAGGTAACTATGGCTACACCTTC
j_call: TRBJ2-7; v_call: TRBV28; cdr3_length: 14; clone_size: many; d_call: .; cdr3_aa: CASSFGRDSYEQYF; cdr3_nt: TGTGCCAGCAGTTTTGGGCGGGACTCCTACGAGCAGTACTTC
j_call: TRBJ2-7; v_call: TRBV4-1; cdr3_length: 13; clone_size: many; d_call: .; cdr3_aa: CASSQGRDVEQYF; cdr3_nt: TGCGCCAGCAGCCAAGGGAGGGATGTCGAGCAGTACTTC
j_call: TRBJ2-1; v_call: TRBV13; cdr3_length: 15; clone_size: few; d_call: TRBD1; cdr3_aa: CASSAGTGGPNEQFF; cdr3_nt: TGTGCCAGCAGCGCTGGGACAGGGGGCCCTAATGAGCAGTTCTTC
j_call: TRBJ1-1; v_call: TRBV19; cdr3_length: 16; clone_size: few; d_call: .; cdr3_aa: CASSIHDGALNTEAFF; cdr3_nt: TGTGCCAGTAGTATTCACGACGGAGCCCTGAACACTGAAGCTTTCTTT
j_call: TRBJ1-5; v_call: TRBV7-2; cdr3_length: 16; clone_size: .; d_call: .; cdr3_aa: CASSYRDGRENQPQHF; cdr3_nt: TGTGCCAGCAGCTACCGGGACGGCCGGGAAAATCAGCCCCAGCATTTT
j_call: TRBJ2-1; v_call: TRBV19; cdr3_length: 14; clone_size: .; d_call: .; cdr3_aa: CASSALGGDNEQFF; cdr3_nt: TGTGCCAGTAGTGCTCTAGGGGGGGACAATGAGCAGTTCTTC
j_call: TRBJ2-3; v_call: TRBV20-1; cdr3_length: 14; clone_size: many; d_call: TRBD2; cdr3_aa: CSAKGTTGTDTQYF; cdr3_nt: TGCAGTGCTAAGGGGACTACGGGAACGGATACGCAGTATTTT
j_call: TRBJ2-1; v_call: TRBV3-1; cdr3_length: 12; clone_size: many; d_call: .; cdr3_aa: CASRAPNNEQFF; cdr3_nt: TGTGCCAGCAGAGCCCCAAACAATGAGCAGTTCTTC
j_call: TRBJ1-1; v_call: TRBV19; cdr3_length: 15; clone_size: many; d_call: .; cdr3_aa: CASSPLGEMNTEAFF; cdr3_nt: TGTGCCAGTAGTCCCCTCGGTGAGATGAACACTGAAGCTTTCTTT